Sequencing of this T cell receptor beta chain was carried out in a study of a mutant IDH1 vaccine in newly diagnosed glioma. About the study: Before enrollment, the patients had been treated with radiotherapy alone, temozolomide alone, or both together. Most of them had received both.

Germline CDR1 and CDR2: MGHRA and YSYEKL. This CDR3 has 16 residues. V lost 1 base to trimming and J lost 1 base, with 13 bases between them. The assay was immunoSEQ multiplex PCR, and TCRdb's table has in-frame clones only and misses some. The sample contains approximately 31,000 clones, 80% of which appear only once. Study results and limitations: Shifts in the top peripheral T cell clonotypes seemed unrelated to pseudoprogression.

With respect to this clone: The antigen remains undetermined.

Time point here: week 35, safety follow-up. Each dose delivered 300 ug of mutant IDH1 20-mer peptide subcutaneously with imiquimod. Patients in the study were vaccinated eight times, receiving shots in weeks 1, 3, 5, 7, 11, 15, 19 and 23. The sequencing used PBMCs, collected from a glioma patient whose treatment included an IDH1 peptide vaccine. The chain employs TRBV4-1 and TRBJ1-2, with a possible D match to TRBD1 (6 bases). This clonotype was sampled from a man aged 40-49 years with glioma. Some clones in this sample may be carry-over from other donors' samples. The CDR3 nucleotides are TGCGCCAGCAGCCAAGTACTGGGGGGCATTAACTATGGCTACACCTTC. Residues: CASSQVLGGINYGYTF.